This section outlines one T cell receptor (beta chain) sequence together with its context. What it recognizes is unknown. CDR3 length: 14 residues. Germline V gene sequence: CDR1 MNHEY, CDR2 SMNVEV (reference sequence). The V end lost 7 bases, the J end lost 8 bases, and 18 bases lay between the germline ends. This sample is drawn from a study of cytomegalovirus exposure and HLA in healthy donors. PCR involved 60 Vbeta and 13 Jbeta primers. Assay used: immunoSEQ multiplex PCR; TCRdb lists only in-frame clones, some missing. The table shows roughly 160,000 clones, with 65% to 75% occurring only once. Study-wide results and caveats: Listed as cytomegalovirus-associated were 150 or so TCR beta chains. 87-base-pair reads could not separate some V segments, including TRBV6-2 and TRBV6-3. Among TCR sequences, most were rare, though some public TCRs appeared in many donors. Trimming of TCR beta V- and J-genes showed a link, identified in a later analysis, to a missense DCLRE1C variant.

The V and J genes are TRBV27 and TRBJ1-3; tentatively, D is TRBD1 (6 bases). The sequenced sample was PBMCs. This TCR derives from a girl aged 5-17 years in good health and CMV-seronegative. CDR3: CASKLGGAGDTIYF. CDR3 DNA sequence: TGTGCCAGCAAATTAGGGGGGGCTGGGGACACCATATATTTT.